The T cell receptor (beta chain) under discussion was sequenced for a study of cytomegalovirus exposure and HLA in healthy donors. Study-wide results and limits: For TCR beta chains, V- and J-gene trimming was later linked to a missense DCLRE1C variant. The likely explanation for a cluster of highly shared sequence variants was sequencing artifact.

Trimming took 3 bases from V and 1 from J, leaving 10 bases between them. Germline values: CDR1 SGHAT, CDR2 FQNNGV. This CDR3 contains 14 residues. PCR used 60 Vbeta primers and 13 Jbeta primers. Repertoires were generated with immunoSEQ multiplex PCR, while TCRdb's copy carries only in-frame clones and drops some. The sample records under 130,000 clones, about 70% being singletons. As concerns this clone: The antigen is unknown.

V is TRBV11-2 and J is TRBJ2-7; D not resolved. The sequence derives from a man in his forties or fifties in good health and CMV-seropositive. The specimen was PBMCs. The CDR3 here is CASSLTLTSYEQYF. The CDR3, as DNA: TGTGCCAGCAGCTTGACCCTGACTTCCTACGAGCAGTACTTC.